One and the same sample provided the 28 T cell receptor beta chains below, sequenced in a study of radiotherapy plus CTLA-4 blockade in lung cancer (dated by TCRdb to 2017 to 2018). Libraries were built with the immunoSEQ multiplex PCR assay. The table was pulled from immuneACCESS by TCRdb, which kept in-frame rearrangements only. Such tables lose some clones; where checked, under half of the loss comes from unresolved V genes, and the rest has no known cause. For this sample the table gives about 38,000 clones, of which about 80% were detected only once. The ten largest clones represent under 10% of the sample. The specimen comprised peripheral blood, sampled from a patient treated with radiotherapy plus ipilimumab. The origin of the receptors is a human donor with non-small cell lung cancer who had stable disease on radiotherapy plus ipilimumab.

The rearrangement joins TRBV9 to TRBJ2-3; 8 bases agree with TRBD1. CDR1 is SGDLS, CDR2 YYNGEE, per germline. The CDR3 sequence is 16 residues long. V was clipped by 0 bases and J by 1 base; unmatched bases: 4. The CDR3 coding sequence is TGTGCCAGCAGCGTAGTTCTGGGACAGGGCACAGATACGCAGTATTTT. Protein sequence: CASSVVLGQGTDTQYF.

This clone was detected only a few times. The chain employs TRBV4-3 and TRBJ1-3; 9 bases are shared with TRBD1. The CDR3 is 15 residues long. The ends lost 4 bases at V and 2 bases at J; junction bases unmatched: 3. Germline CDR1 reads LGHNA; CDR2 reads YSLEER. CDR3 bases: TGCGCCAGCAGCCCGCACAGGGGGCCTGGAAACACCATATATTTT. It codes for CASSPHRGPGNTIYF.

The CDR3 is CASSGMNEQYV. The DNA of the CDR3 is TGTGCCAGCTCGGGGATGAACGAGCAGTACGTC. This rearrangement joins TRBV28 to TRBJ2-7; possibly TRBD2 for D (5 bases). This CDR3 contains 11 residues. V lost 8 bases and J lost 5, with 10 bases in between. Germline CDR1 reads MDHEN; CDR2 reads SYDVKM.

The chain employs TRBV7-2 and TRBJ1-1; D unresolved. The V gene lost 1 base and the J gene lost 7 bases, with 13 bases spanning the gap. This CDR3 comprises 14 residues. In germline, CDR1 is SGHTA, CDR2 FQGNSA. The CDR3 DNA follows: TGTGCCAGCAGCTTAGATGGAGGGTTGGGTGAAGCTTTCTTT. Its protein product is CASSLDGGLGEAFF.

J is TRBJ1-4 and V is TRBV30; weak D call: TRBD1 (5 bases). This CDR3 is built from 15 residues. Trimming pared 0 bases from V and 6 bases from J, leaving 14 bases between. Germline CDR1 is GTSNPN and CDR2 is SVGIG (reference sequence). The CDR3 region is CAWSVFGRVDEKLFF. In DNA, the CDR3 is TGTGCCTGGAGTGTATTCGGCAGGGTTGATGAAAAACTGTTTTTT.

This sequence joins TRBV7-2 and TRBJ1-2; TRBD1 might be the D (6 bases). The germline V gene has CDR1 SGHTA and CDR2 FQGNSA. The ends were cut back, 3 bases at V and 4 bases at J, with 15 bases in the middle. This CDR3 comprises 15 residues. The CDR3 DNA sequence: TGTGCCAGCAGCTTGGCGTTGGGGGCCTCCTATGGCTACACCTTC. Its translation: CASSLALGASYGYTF.

The rearrangement uses TRBV7-2 and TRBJ2-3; 7 bases agree with TRBD2. Germline trimming cut 5 bases from V and 4 bases from J; bases unmatched to any gene: 6. CDR1 SGHTA and CDR2 FQGNSA come from the germline V gene. The CDR3 totals 14 residues. As DNA, the CDR3 is TGTGCCAGCAGCCCCCCTAGCGGAGCAGATACGCAGTATTTT. Amino acids: CASSPPSGADTQYF.

The chain uses TRBV11-2 and TRBJ2-7; the match to TRBD1 covers 11 bases. The J segment lost 6 bases and the V segment lost 0 bases, leaving 1 base of the junction unmatched. Germline V gene sequence: CDR1 SGHAT, CDR2 FQNNGV. The CDR3 consists of 14 residues. The DNA for the CDR3 is TGTGCCAGCAGCTTAGAGGACAGGGGGCCCGAGCAGTACTTC. It specifies CASSLEDRGPEQYF.

The genes are TRBV2 and TRBJ1-1, with D perhaps matching TRBD1 (5 bases). This CDR3 comprises 15 residues. V was cut by 1 base and J by 5 bases, with 14 bases left in between. Germline V gene data show CDR1 as SNHLY and CDR2 as FYNNEI. The CDR3 nucleotides are TGTGCCAGCAGTGAAGGCAGGGTGGCAAAGACTGAAGCTTTCTTT. Translation: CASSEGRVAKTEAFF.

In its sample, this clone was seen a few times. CDR3 nucleotide sequence: TGCGCCAGCAGCCAAGAGAGGGACAGGGTTGGAGGCTACACCTTC. As protein: CASSQERDRVGGYTF. The gene calls are TRBV4-1 and TRBJ1-2; 9 nucleotides match TRBD1. Per germline, CDR1 MGHRA and CDR2 YSYEKL. CDR3 length: 15 residues. The ends lost 0 bases at V and 8 bases at J; junction bases unmatched: 7.

CDR3 DNA: TGTGCCAGCAGTCAAAACAGGGCCGGGTTTGGGGCCAACGTCCTGACTTTC. Its translation is CASSQNRAGFGANVLTF. The V call is TRBV7-9, the J call TRBJ2-6; the D gene is possibly TRBD1 (6 bases). V lost 6 bases and J lost 3, with 18 bases in between. The CDR3 length is 17 residues. Germline V gene data show CDR1 as SEHNR and CDR2 as FQNEAQ (reference sequence). The variable domain in full, completed from reference TRBV7-9 and TRBJ2-6, reads DTGVSQNPRHKITKRGQNVTFRCDPISEHNRLYWYRQTLGQGPEFLTYFQNEAQLEKSRLLSDRFSAERPKGSFSTLEIQRTEQGDSAMYLCASSQNRAGFGANVLTFGAGSRLTVL.

This chain links TRBV5-6 with TRBJ1-3, with 7 nucleotides matching TRBD1. Losses at the gene ends were 2 bases for V and 2 bases for J; bases not matched to a gene: 1. The CDR3 spans 14 residues. Looked up from germline, CDR1 is SGHDT and CDR2 is YYEEEE. In DNA form, the CDR3 reads TGTGCCAGCAGCTTCGGGACAGCTGGAAACACCATATATTTT. Translated: CASSFGTAGNTIYF. The variable domain in full, with the rest retrieved from reference TRBV5-6 and TRBJ1-3, is DAGVTQSPTHLIKTRGQQVTLRCSPKSGHDTVSWYQQALGQGPQFIFQYYEEEERQRGNFPDRFSGHQFPNYSSELNVNALLLGDSALYLCASSFGTAGNTIYFGEGSWLTVV.

This CDR3 is CASSVASGTGGTNEKLFF. CDR3 nucleotide sequence: TGTGCCAGCAGCGTAGCGTCGGGGACAGGGGGAACTAATGAAAAACTGTTTTTT. This sequence joins TRBV9 and TRBJ1-4; 11 nucleotides agree with TRBD1. Trimming cost V 0 bases and J 1 base; bases outside gene matches: 5. Looked up from germline, CDR1 is SGDLS and CDR2 is YYNGEE. The CDR3 has 18 residues.

V is TRBV4-1 and J is TRBJ1-2; maybe TRBD1 (5 bases). Trimming removed 6 bases from V and 5 bases from J, with 13 bases in between. This CDR3 region has 13 residues. Germline V lookup: CDR1 MGHRA, CDR2 YSYEKL. The CDR3 region has the DNA TGCGCCAGCAGTCCCGGGGACCGGTATGGCTACACCTTC. This translates into CASSPGDRYGYTF.

The V and J genes are TRBV6-5 and TRBJ2-5; 10 nucleotides match TRBD1. The CDR3 runs to 15 residues. V trimming: 7 bases; J trimming: 1 base; junction bases outside the gene matches: 6. The V gene's germline CDR1 is MNHEY and CDR2 SVGAGI. The CDR3 nucleotides read TGTGCCAGCAAACTGACAGGGGGCATCCAAGAGACCCAGTACTTC. Amino acids: CASKLTGGIQETQYF.

The table lists this clone with a count of one. The chain has TRBV5-4 and TRBJ2-2, with D possibly being TRBD1 or TRBD2 (5 bases each). The CDR3 spans 15 residues. Trimming cost V 0 bases and J 3 bases, with 9 bases left between them. The germline gives CDR1 SGHNT, CDR2 YYREEE (reference sequence). CDR3 sequence: CASSLAGRDTGELFF. Written as DNA, the CDR3 is TGTGCCAGCAGCTTGGCAGGGAGAGACACCGGGGAGCTGTTTTTT. Filled out from reference TRBV5-4 and TRBJ2-2, the complete variable domain reads ETGVTQSPTHLIKTRGQQVTLRCSSQSGHNTVSWYQQALGQGPQFIFQYYREEENGRGNFPPRFSGLQFPNYSSELNVNALELDDSALYLCASSLAGRDTGELFFGEGSRLTVL.

The chain is built from TRBV19 and TRBJ1-1, with 9 bases fitting TRBD1. Unmatched junction bases numbered 13, after V lost 6 bases and J lost 5 bases. Germline V gene data show CDR1 as LNHDA and CDR2 as SQIVND (reference sequence). The CDR3 runs 16 residues. CDR3 nucleotides: TGTGCCAGTAGGACACATACAGGGGGCGTTTTGACTGAAGCTTTCTTT. This translates into CASRTHTGGVLTEAFF.

The chain links TRBV19 to TRBJ1-2, with D perhaps matching TRBD1 (5 bases). Trimming left V 4 bases short and J 7 bases short, with 19 bases between. CDR3 length: 15 residues. Germline CDR1 LNHDA, CDR2 SQIVND (reference sequence). The DNA for the CDR3 is TGTGCCAGTAGTAACCCCCTGGAGGGGATAAGTGGCTACACCTTC. Residues: CASSNPLEGISGYTF.

V gene TRBV30 combines with J gene TRBJ2-5; TRBD1 is a possible D gene (6 bases). With 2 bases removed from V and 5 bases from J, the gap between germline ends came to 21 bases. The CDR3 runs to 16 residues. Germline V gene data show CDR1 as GTSNPN and CDR2 as SVGIG (reference sequence). CDR3: CAWSLNRASGRETQYF. CDR3 bases: TGTGCCTGGAGTCTAAACAGGGCATCGGGGCGGGAGACCCAGTACTTC.

This clone occurred once. This chain joins TRBV18 and TRBJ2-2, with 9 nucleotides matching TRBD1. The CDR3 contains 15 residues. Looked up from germline, CDR1 is KGHSH and CDR2 is LQKENI. Unmatched junction bases numbered 6, after V lost 5 bases and J lost 5 bases. CDR3 DNA sequence: TGTGCCAGCTCATCGGCAGGGACAGGGACCGGGGAGCTGTTTTTT. It yields the protein CASSSAGTGTGELFF.

V gene TRBV19 combines with J gene TRBJ1-1; D call uncertain. There are 16 residues in the CDR3. Trimming stripped 5 bases from V and 6 bases from J, with 22 bases between. The V gene's germline CDR1 is LNHDA and CDR2 SQIVND (reference sequence). CDR3 residues: CASSPERVQRRSEAFF. The DNA of the CDR3 is TGTGCCAGTAGTCCAGAAAGGGTCCAGCGAAGGTCTGAAGCTTTCTTT.

J is TRBJ2-2 and V is TRBV5-8; TRBD2 matches at 9 bases. Germline CDR1 reads SGHTS; CDR2 reads YDEGEE. Trimming at V came to 1 base and at J to 0 bases, leaving 7 bases not matched to a gene. The length of the CDR3 is 18 residues. This CDR3 is CASSLRLAGLSNTGELFF. CDR3 DNA sequence: TGTGCCAGCAGCTTGCGGCTAGCGGGACTTTCGAACACCGGGGAGCTGTTTTTT.

This clone occurred a few times. The chain carries TRBV6-1 and TRBJ1-2, with TRBD1 identical over 7 bases. Trimming took 10 bases from V and 0 from J; bases not matched to a gene: 5. The V gene's germline CDR1 is MNHNS and CDR2 SASEGT. The CDR3 contains 13 residues. For the CDR3, the DNA is TGTGCCAACTTCGACAGGGCTAACTATGGCTACACCTTC. Translating gives CANFDRANYGYTF.

This sequence joins TRBV7-6 and TRBJ1-2, with D unclear. V gave up 1 base and J gave up 8 bases, with 8 bases separating them. Germline assignment: CDR1 SGHVS and CDR2 FNYEAQ. The CDR3 is 12 amino acids. The chain's CDR3 is CASSLGIEGYTF. The CDR3 DNA follows: TGTGCCAGCAGCTTAGGAATAGAGGGCTACACCTTC.

This clone has only a few counts. This chain joins TRBV19 and TRBJ1-5; D is uncertain. The CDR3 sequence is 15 residues long. V was pared by 3 bases and J by 6 bases, with 15 bases between. The germline gives CDR1 LNHDA, CDR2 SQIVND (reference sequence). This chain's CDR3 is CASSMAGSLVQPQHF. Written as DNA, the CDR3 is TGTGCCAGTAGTATGGCGGGGAGTCTAGTTCAGCCCCAGCATTTT.

This rearrangement joins TRBV25-1 to TRBJ2-1; 7 bases fit TRBD1. V was clipped by 5 bases and J by 5 bases; unmatched bases: 3. Germline-derived CDR1 and CDR2 are MGHDK and SYGVNS. CDR3 length: 13 residues. The CDR3 coding sequence is TGTGCCAGCAGTCTGACAGGGCACAATGAGCAGTTCTTC. As protein: CASSLTGHNEQFF.

The chain has TRBV5-1 and TRBJ2-3; D is perhaps TRBD1 (7 bases). The CDR3 spans 15 residues. CDR1 and CDR2 from the germline V gene are SGHRS and YFSETQ. V lost 4 bases and J lost 2, with 14 bases in between. CDR3 loop: CASSTAGQLTDTQYF. The CDR3 bases are TGCGCCAGCAGCACCGCGGGACAGCTCACAGATACGCAGTATTTT.

V usage is TRBV30 and J usage is TRBJ1-2, with 7 nucleotides matching TRBD1. The junction had 7 bases not matched to a gene; V was cut back by 5 bases and J by 4 bases. Germline V gives CDR1 GTSNPN, CDR2 SVGIG (reference sequence). This CDR3 has 13 residues. The CDR3: CAWGRDRPYGYTF. CDR3 sequence (DNA): TGTGCCTGGGGCCGGGACAGACCCTATGGCTACACCTTC.